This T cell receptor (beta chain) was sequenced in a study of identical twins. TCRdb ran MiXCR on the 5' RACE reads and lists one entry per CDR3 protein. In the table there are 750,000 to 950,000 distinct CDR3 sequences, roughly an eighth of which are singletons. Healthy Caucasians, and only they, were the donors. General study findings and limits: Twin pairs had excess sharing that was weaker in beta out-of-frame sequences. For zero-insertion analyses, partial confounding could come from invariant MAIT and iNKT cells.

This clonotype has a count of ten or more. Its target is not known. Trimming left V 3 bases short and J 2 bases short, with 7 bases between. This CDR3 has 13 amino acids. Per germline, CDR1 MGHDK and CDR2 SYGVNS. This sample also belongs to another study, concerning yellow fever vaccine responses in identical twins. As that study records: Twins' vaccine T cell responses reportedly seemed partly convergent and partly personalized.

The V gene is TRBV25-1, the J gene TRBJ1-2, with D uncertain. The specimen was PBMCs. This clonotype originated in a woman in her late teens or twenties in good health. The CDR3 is CASSDTANYGYTF. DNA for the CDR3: TGTGCCAGCAGTGACACGGCAAACTATGGCTACACCTTC.